This TCR beta chain stems from a study of cytomegalovirus exposure and HLA in healthy donors (dated 2017 in TCRdb). About the full investigation: An earlier analysis of 587 of the donors reported 276 Gb of sequence data and about 120 million unique TCR beta sequences obtained from around 180 million T cells. An early release covering more than 500 HLA-typed donors comprised 250 to 350 gigabases of sequencing data and around 80 million unique TCR sequences. The genetic ancestry cluster associated with self-reported Caucasian donors included over 80% of the approximately 400 genotyped donors. The aim of the study was to test whether cataloging public T cell receptors could identify signatures of past pathogen exposure. The study used immunosequencing to profile the T cell repertoires of 666 subjects and linked those repertoires to cytomegalovirus serostatus. In addition to the first cohort of 666 subjects, a separate validation cohort of approximately 130 different subjects was used. To predict cytomegalovirus infection status, the study brought together high-throughput TCR immunosequencing, statistical association of individual TCRs with disease status, and machine learning. To study patterns of TCR occurrence, a later analysis re-analyzed previously published TCR beta repertoires from under 750 donors and added high-resolution HLA genotyping. In the later analysis, no new phenotypic data were used to find candidate immune exposures; instead, reliance was placed on TCR beta sequences and their occurrence across donors. An earlier analysis of 587 of the donors used high-throughput TCR beta sequencing to judge whether each TCR beta V gene segment behaved as functional or pseudogenic. Donor age, sex, ethnicity and CMV serostatus were compiled alongside the repertoire data. Genome-wide SNP genotypes for about 65% of the 666 donors were used in a later genetic analysis, which treated that subset as a discovery cohort. Every discovery cohort repertoire had been produced on one sequencing platform. Both class I and class II loci were covered by HLA typing, at four-digit resolution. The number of typed donors differed by locus: about 620-640 for A, B, C, DRB1 and DQB1; 500 to 550 for DQA1; 606 for DPA1; and about 450 for DPB1. Several DR-DQ haplotypes were handled as single units for association and clustering because linkage in the cohort was strong. On average, about 200,000 unique TCR beta nucleotide sequences were sequenced per donor among 398 genotyped donors of the cohort, with 15% to 20% of those sequences being non-productive. Study-wide findings and limitations: Most TCR sequences were seen in very few donors, while some public TCRs were found in many individuals. Strong co-occurrence of HLA alleles, especially DR and DQ, made assigning TCR associations to individual alleles difficult. A few of the identified cytomegalovirus-associated TCR beta chains were confirmed in vitro to be specific for cytomegalovirus antigens. CMV serostatus was the only immune exposure information available for the cohort. According to a later analysis, TCR association rates differed among HLA loci, with DRB1 alleles showing the most associated TCRs and HLA-C alleles showing the fewest. V-gene and J-gene trimming of TCR beta chains was associated with a missense DCLRE1C variant in a later genetic analysis, and the association was replicated in an independent cohort. In both the original and validation cohorts, the classifier was reported to diagnose cytomegalovirus status with high specificity and sensitivity. Correlated functional status among segregating V segments might reflect linkage disequilibrium, but an unknown experimental factor could not be ruled out. In an earlier analysis of some 550 of the donors, most TCR beta V segments were observed in productive rearrangements about 87% or about 30% of the time, broadly matching IMGT annotations. A further reported finding was that TCR beta sequences accurately predicted the HLA-A and HLA-B alleles for most subjects in the first cohort. Only TCR beta chains were sequenced in this cohort, and the absence of alpha or paired-chain data limited detectable features. In a later analysis, 15,000 to 20,000 TCR beta sequences were associated with specific HLA alleles at a false discovery rate of 0.05. Because HLA typing was missing for some donors at each locus, association tests included only the typed subset. In a later analysis, HLA-associated TCR beta chains were found to be more clonally expanded and to have lower generation probabilities than equally common non-associated chains. The sequencing pipeline was judged likely to have produced a cluster of highly shared sequence variants as a technical artifact. The presence/absence analyses assumed that sequencing depth was roughly uniform across donors, and that assumption may not be true. Some 15 rarely observed V segments, including chromosome 9 orphons, were excluded from the earlier analysis of a few hundred of the donors because counts were too low. A later genetic analysis reported fewer N-insertions in productive TCRs among donors in an Asian-associated ancestry cluster than the roughly 700-donor mean. In the study, 150 to 200 TCR beta chains were listed as associated with cytomegalovirus. In a later analysis, several top co-occurrence clusters were reported to appear linked to parvovirus B19, influenza, CMV and Epstein-Barr virus. A later analysis found that most CMV-associated TCR beta chains appeared HLA-restricted, with HLA associations seemingly driven largely by CMV exposure. It was suggested by the authors that the approach could potentially be generalized to other disease states and immunological phenotypes. Some IMGT-functional V segments, including TRBV6-2 and TRBV6-3, could not be distinguished by the 87-base-pair reads and were therefore excluded.

The method was the immunoSEQ multiplex PCR assay. For the multiplex PCR, a mixture combining 60 forward primers for TCR Vbeta segments and 13 reverse primers for TCR Jbeta segments was used. The CDR3 region of rearranged TCR beta genes was amplified from genomic DNA by a multiplex PCR assay. The amplified TCR beta libraries were sequenced on the Illumina HiSeq System as 87-base-pair reads. The authors' analysis ran thus. In a later analysis, around 80 million unique TCR beta chains were counted across the approximately 640 repertoires, and roughly 11 million of these chains were shared by at least two donors. Raw reads were error-corrected and collapsed into unique sequences with a nearest-neighbor algorithm that merged closely related sequences to remove PCR and sequencing errors. CDR3 sequences were aligned to IMGT reference sequences to assign V, D and J gene segments. For a sequence to be retained, a match of at least six nucleotides to both a V gene segment and a J gene segment was required. A rearrangement counted as productive if the CDR3 had no stop codons and remained in frame with V and J, and every other rearrangement counted as non-productive. CDR3 was defined by IMGT convention, running from the second conserved V-encoded cysteine to the conserved J-encoded phenylalanine. The earlier analysis of some 580 of the donors excluded any sequence lacking an unambiguous match to a single V gene segment. An earlier analysis of roughly 590 of the donors called V segments functional above 56.7% productive rearrangements and segregating when the between-donor standard deviation exceeded 5%. A statistical classification framework was built for diagnosing cytomegalovirus status from the catalog of TCR beta chain sequences. In a later analysis, TCR nucleotide sequences were compared against IMGT/GENE-DB human TR gene sequences so that V and J genes could be assigned. A later analysis assigned CDR3 sequences and most-parsimonious VDJ recombination scenarios with the TCRdist pipeline. In a later analysis, each TCR beta chain was defined by its CDR3 amino acid sequence together with its V-gene family, and reads lacking a unique V-gene family were excluded. In a later analysis, 450 to 600 highly shared, low-generation-probability nucleotide sequences were removed to address suspected cross-contamination and a sequencing artifact. A later analysis calculated a clonal expansion index for each public chain from normalized within-repertoire ranks of inferred template counts. In a later analysis, generation probabilities were computed using a VDJ recombination model fitted to out-of-frame rearrangements, and the results were checked against IGoR. Hypergeometric tests were used in a later analysis to score TCR-TCR, TCR-HLA and TCR-CMV co-occurrence, with a repertoire-size bias correction applied to the TCR pairs. A later analysis estimated false discovery rates by permuting HLA or CMV assignments 20 times. A later analysis grouped co-occurring TCRs with DBSCAN, adding TCRdist sequence similarity when clustering within HLA-allele-positive subsets. Repertoires with fewer than 30,000 or more than 120,000 public chains were left out of co-occurrence clustering, as were about five repertoires with anomalous nucleotide sharing. TCRdb retrieved this table from immuneACCESS and kept in-frame rearrangements only. Not all clones are present; in checked studies, unresolved V genes account for under half, and no reason is known for the remainder. That table furnishes V, J and clone size, whereas the DNA furnished D and trimming. The sample data list 140,000 to 150,000 clones, and about 84% of these were observed just once. The ten most abundant clones make up roughly 2.4% of the sample.

The germline V gene sets CDR1 to MNHNS and CDR2 to SASEGT. At the junction V is shortened by 3 bases and J by 4 bases; bases outside the gene matches: 3. The CDR3 contains 15 residues, cysteine and phenylalanine counted. Only CDR3 DNA remains: 45 bases, in frame from the first base. The cohort comprised some 700 healthy bone marrow donors. At the time of sampling, every cohort member was nominally healthy, though immune exposures that went unrecorded were likely present. The donor was CMV seropositive and was included in the group of approximately 300 seropositive cohort members. A peripheral blood sample was provided by each donor, and peripheral blood mononuclear cells were used for TCR beta sequencing. Genomic DNA was extracted from the blood cell samples with the Qiagen DNeasy Blood Extraction Kit. As regards this clone: There is no known antigen for this receptor. Within one base of it there is no much larger clone, and no base qualities were kept.

The receptor was derived from a woman between 18 and 29 years old in good health and CMV-seropositive. Sequenced material: PBMCs. The chain uses TRBV6-1 and TRBJ1-4; a stretch of 9 junction bases matches TRBD1. The DNA sequence is given as TGTGCCAGCAGTGACCAGACAGGGGGTAATGAAAAACTGTTTTTT. This sequence encodes CASSDQTGGNEKLFF.